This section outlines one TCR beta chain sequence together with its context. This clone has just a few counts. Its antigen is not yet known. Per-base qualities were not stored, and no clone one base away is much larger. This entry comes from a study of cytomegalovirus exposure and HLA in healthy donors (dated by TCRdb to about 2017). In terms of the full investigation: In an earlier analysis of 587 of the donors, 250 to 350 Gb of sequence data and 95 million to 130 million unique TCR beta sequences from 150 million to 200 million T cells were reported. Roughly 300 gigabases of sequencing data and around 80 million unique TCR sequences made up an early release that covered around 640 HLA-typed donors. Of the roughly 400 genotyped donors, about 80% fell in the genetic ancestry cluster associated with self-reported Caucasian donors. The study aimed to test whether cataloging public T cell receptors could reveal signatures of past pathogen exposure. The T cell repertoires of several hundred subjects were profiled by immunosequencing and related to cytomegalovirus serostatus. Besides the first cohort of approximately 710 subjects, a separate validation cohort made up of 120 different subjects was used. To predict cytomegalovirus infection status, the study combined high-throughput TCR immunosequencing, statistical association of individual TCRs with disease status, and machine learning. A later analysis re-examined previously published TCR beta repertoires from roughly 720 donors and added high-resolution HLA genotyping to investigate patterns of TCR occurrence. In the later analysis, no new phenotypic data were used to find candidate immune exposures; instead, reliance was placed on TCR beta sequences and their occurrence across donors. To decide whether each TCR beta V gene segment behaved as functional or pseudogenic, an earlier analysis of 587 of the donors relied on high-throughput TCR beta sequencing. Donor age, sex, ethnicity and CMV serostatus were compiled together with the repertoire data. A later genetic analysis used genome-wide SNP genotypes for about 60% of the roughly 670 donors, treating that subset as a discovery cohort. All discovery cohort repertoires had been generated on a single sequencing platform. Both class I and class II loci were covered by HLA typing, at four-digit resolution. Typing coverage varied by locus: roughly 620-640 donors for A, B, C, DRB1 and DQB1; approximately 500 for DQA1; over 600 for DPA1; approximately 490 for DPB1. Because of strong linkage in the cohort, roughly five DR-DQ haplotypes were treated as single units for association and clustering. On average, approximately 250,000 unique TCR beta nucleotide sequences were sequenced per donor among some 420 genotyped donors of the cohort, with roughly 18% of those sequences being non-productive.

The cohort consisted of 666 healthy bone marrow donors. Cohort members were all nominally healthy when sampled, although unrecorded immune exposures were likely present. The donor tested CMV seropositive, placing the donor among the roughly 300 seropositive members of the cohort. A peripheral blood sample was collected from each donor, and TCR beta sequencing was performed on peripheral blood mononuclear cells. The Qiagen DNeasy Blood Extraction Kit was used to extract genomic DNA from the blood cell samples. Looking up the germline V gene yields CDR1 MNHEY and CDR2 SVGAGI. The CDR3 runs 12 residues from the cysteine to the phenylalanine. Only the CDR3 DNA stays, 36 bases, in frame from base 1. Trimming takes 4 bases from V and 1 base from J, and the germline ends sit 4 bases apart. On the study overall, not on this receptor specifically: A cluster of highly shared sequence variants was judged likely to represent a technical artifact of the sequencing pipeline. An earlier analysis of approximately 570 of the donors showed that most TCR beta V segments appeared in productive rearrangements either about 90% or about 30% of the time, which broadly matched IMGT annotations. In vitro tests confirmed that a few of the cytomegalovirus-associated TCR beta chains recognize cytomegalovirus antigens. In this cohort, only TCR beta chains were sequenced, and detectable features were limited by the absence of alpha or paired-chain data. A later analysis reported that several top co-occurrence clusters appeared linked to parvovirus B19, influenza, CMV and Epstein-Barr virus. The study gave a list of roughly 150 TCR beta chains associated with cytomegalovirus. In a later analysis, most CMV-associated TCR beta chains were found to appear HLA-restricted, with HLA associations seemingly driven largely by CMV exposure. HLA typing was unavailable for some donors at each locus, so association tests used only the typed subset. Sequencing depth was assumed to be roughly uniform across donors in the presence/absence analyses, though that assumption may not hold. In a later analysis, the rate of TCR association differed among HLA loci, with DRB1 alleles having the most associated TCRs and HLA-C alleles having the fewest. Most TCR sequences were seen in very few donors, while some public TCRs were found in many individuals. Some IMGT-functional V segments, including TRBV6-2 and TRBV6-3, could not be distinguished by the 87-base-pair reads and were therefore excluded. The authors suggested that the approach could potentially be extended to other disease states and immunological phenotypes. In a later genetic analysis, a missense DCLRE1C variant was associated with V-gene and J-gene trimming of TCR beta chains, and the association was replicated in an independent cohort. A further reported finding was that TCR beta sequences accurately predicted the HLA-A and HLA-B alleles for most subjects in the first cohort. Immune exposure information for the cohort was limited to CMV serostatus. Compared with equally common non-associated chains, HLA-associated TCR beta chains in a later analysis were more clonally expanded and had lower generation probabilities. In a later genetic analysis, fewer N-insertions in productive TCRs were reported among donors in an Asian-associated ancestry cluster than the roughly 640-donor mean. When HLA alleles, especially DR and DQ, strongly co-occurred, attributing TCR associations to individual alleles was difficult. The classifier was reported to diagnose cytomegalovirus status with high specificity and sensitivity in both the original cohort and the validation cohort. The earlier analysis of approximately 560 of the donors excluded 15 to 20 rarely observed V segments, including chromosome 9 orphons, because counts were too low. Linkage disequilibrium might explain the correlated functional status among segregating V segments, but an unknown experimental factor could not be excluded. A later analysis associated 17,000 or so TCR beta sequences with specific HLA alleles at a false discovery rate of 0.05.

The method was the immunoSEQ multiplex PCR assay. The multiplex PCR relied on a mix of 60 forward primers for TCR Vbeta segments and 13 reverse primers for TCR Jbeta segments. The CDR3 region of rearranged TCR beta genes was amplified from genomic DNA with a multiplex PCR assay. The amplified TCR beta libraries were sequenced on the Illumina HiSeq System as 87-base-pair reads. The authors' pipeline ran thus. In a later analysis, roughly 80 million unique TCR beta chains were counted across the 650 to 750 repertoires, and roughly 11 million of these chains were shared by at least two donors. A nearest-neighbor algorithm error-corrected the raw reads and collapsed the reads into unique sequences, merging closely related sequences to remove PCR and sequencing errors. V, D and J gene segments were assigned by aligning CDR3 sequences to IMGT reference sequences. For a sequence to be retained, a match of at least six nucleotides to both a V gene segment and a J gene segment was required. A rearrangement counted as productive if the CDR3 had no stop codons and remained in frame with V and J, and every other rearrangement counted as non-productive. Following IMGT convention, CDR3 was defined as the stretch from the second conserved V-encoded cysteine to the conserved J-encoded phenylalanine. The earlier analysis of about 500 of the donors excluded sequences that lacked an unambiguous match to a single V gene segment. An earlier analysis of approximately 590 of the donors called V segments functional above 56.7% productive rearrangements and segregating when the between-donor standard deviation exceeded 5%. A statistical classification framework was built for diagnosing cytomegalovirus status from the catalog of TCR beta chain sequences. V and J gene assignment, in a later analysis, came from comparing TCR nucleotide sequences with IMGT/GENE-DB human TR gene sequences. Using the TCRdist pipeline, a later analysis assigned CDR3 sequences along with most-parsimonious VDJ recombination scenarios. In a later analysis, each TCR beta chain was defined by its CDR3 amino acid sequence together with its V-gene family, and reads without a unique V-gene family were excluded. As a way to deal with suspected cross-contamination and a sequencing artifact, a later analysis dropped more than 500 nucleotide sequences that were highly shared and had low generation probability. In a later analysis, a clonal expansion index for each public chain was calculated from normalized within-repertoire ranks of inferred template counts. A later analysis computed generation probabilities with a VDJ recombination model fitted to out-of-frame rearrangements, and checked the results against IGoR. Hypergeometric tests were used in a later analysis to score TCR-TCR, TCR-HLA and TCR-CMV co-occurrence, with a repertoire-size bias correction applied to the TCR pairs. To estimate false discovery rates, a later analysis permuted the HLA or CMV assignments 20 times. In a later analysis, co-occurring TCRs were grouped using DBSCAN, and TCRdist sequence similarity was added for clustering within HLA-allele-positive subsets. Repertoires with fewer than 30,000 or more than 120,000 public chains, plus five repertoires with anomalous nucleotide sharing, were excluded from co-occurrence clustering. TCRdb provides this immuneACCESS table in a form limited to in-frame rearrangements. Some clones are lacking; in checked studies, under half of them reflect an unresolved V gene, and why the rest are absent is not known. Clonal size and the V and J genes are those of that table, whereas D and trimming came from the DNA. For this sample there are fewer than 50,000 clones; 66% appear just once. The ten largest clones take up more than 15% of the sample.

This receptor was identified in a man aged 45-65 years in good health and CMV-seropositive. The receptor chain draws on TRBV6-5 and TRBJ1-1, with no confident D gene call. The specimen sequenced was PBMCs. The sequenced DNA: TGTGCCAGCAGTTCTCGGAACACTGAAGCTTTCTTT. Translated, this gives CASSSRNTEAFF.